Each of the 31 T cell receptor beta chains below was sequenced from the same sample in a study of PD-1 blockade in classical Hodgkin lymphoma. All trial patients relapsed after autologous stem cell transplantation. Using immunoSEQ multiplex PCR, the repertoire was profiled, and TCRdb retains in-frame clones only, with some absent. The sample has tens of thousands of clones; 85% to 90% are singletons. The sample was peripheral blood mononuclear cells (PBMCs), taken at baseline. The receptors were gathered from a human donor with classical Hodgkin lymphoma.

The chain links TRBV27 to TRBJ1-2; D possibly corresponds to TRBD1 (6 bases). Germline CDR1 and CDR2: MNHEY and SMNVEV (reference sequence). The V end lost 5 bases, the J end lost 4 bases, and 11 bases lay between the germline ends. The CDR3 is 13 amino acids. As DNA, the CDR3 is TGTGCCAGCAGTACTACAGGGTTCTATGGCTACACCTTC. Its protein product is CASSTTGFYGYTF.

This rearrangement joins TRBV10-3 to TRBJ2-2, with no clear D. Germline V gene sequence: CDR1 ENHRY, CDR2 SYGVKD. V was pared by 0 bases and J by 3 bases, with 5 bases between. The CDR3 is 14 residues long. The CDR3 nucleotides are TGTGCCATCAGTGAGTCCGGTGACACCGGGGAGCTGTTTTTT. This encodes CAISESGDTGELFF.

This clone has only one observation. CDR3 loop: CASSEEEGANGYTF. The CDR3 DNA follows: TGTGCCAGCAGTGAAGAAGAGGGGGCAAATGGCTACACCTTC. V is TRBV6-5 and J is TRBJ1-2; 7 bases are a match to TRBD1. This CDR3 comprises 14 residues. V dropped 5 bases and J dropped 6; count of bases not matched to a gene: 9. Germline values: CDR1 MNHEY, CDR2 SVGAGI.

The rearrangement uses TRBV10-3 and TRBJ2-2; 10 bases map to TRBD1. The germline CDR1 and CDR2 sequences are ENHRY and SYGVKD. CDR3 size: 15 residues. The V and J ends lost 5 bases and 4 bases, in that order; junction bases with no gene match: 4. For the CDR3, the DNA is TGTGCCATCAGTTCAGACAGGGGGCGCACCGGGGAGCTGTTTTTT. Encoded protein: CAISSDRGRTGELFF.

This chain uses TRBV7-8 with TRBJ2-1; 8 bases fit TRBD2. Germline V CDR1 and CDR2: SGHVS, FQNEAQ. The CDR3 has 15 amino acids. The V gene end was trimmed by 7 bases and the J gene end by 10 bases; junction bases not matched to a gene: 15. The CDR3 protein is CASNPSGGGVKEQFF. The CDR3 region has the DNA TGTGCCAGCAATCCCAGCGGGGGCGGAGTTAAAGAGCAGTTCTTC.

This chain connects TRBV14 to TRBJ1-2; D is unclear. V shed 6 bases and J shed 4 bases, with 3 bases lying between them. The CDR3 is 10 residues long. Germline V CDR1 and CDR2: SGHDN, FVKESK. CDR3 loop: CASSPYGYTF. The CDR3 region has the DNA TGTGCCAGCAGTCCCTATGGCTACACCTTC.

The CDR3 coding sequence is TGTGCCAGCAGAGGACAGAATCAGCCCCAGCATTTT. Its translation is CASRGQNQPQHF. V and J are TRBV6-1 and TRBJ1-5; D may be TRBD1 (6 bases). Between the trimmed V and J ends, which lost 6 bases and 4 bases, there was a span of 7 bases. The length of the CDR3 is 12 residues. Germline CDR1 and CDR2: MNHNS and SASEGT.

J is TRBJ2-2 and V is TRBV6-5; maybe TRBD2 (6 bases). CDR3 size: 14 residues. Trimming removed 6 bases at V and 5 bases at J, with 13 bases between. The germline CDR1 and CDR2 sequences are MNHEY and SVGAGI. The CDR3 bases are TGTGCCAGCAGCTGGGCGGGACTGACCGGGGAGCTGTTTTTT. Its translation is CASSWAGLTGELFF.

The chain couples TRBV6-6 to TRBJ2-5, with 9 bases matching TRBD1. The J segment lost 2 bases and the V segment lost 6 bases, leaving 10 bases of the junction unmatched. The CDR3 has 16 amino acids. The germline gives CDR1 MNHNY, CDR2 SVGAGI (reference sequence). CDR3 coding DNA: TGTGCCAGCAGCCCACCCGACAGGGGGGATCAAGAGACCCAGTACTTC. Its protein is CASSPPDRGDQETQYF.

The chain combines TRBV5-6 with TRBJ2-5; D is ambiguous. CDR3 size: 14 residues. Germline CDR1 SGHDT, CDR2 YYEEEE. Trimming took off 4 bases at V and 3 bases at J, with 13 bases between the two ends. The CDR3 region has the DNA TGTGCCAGCAGCCCCGGAACCTTAGAAGAGACCCAGTACTTC. This translates into CASSPGTLEETQYF.

The V call is TRBV6-6, the J call TRBJ2-3; D is unclear. The CDR3 spans 14 residues. Deletions cut 2 bases from V and 4 bases from J, with 10 bases between. Germline lookup yields CDR1 MNHNY and CDR2 SVGAGI (reference sequence). This CDR3 reads CASSYLGRSDTQYF. For the CDR3, the DNA is TGTGCCAGCAGTTACCTCGGGCGGTCAGATACGCAGTATTTT.

This clone was observed a few times. Different DNA sequences within this sample yield the same CDR3. The genes are TRBV30 and TRBJ1-4, with D unresolved. Deletions cut 4 bases from V and 8 bases from J, with 8 bases between. CDR1 is GTSNPN, CDR2 SVGIG, per germline (reference sequence). The CDR3 contains 11 residues. The CDR3 nucleotides read TGTGCCTGGACAGGTGGGGAAAAACTGTTTTTT. Protein: CAWTGGEKLFF.

V gene TRBV19 combines with J gene TRBJ1-2; tentatively, D is TRBD1 (5 bases). Germline CDR1 reads LNHDA; CDR2 reads SQIVND (reference sequence). CDR3 size: 13 residues. Trimming removed 3 bases at V and 8 bases at J, with 13 bases between. The CDR3 DNA sequence: TGTGCCAGTAGTATCGGGCAGGGTTTCGGCTACACCTTC. Translating gives CASSIGQGFGYTF.

The genes are TRBV19 and TRBJ1-1; TRBD1 is a possible D gene (5 bases). Germline V gene lookup returns CDR1 LNHDA and CDR2 SQIVND (reference sequence). The CDR3 is 13 amino acids. V lost 6 bases and J 0 bases, leaving 8 bases between the germline ends. The CDR3 sequence is CASRGTLNTEAFF. The CDR3 nucleotides are TGTGCCAGTAGAGGGACCTTGAACACTGAAGCTTTCTTT.

Worth noting for this clone: Different DNA sequences within this sample yield the same CDR3. This chain links TRBV7-9 with TRBJ1-1; a possible D gene is TRBD1 (5 bases). Germline V gene lookup returns CDR1 SEHNR and CDR2 FQNEAQ (reference sequence). Deletions cut 1 base from V and 4 bases from J, with 7 bases between. This CDR3 has 13 residues. CDR3 amino acids: CASSLGGGTEAFF. The CDR3, as DNA: TGTGCCAGCAGCTTAGGTGGGGGCACTGAAGCTTTCTTT.

The chain uses TRBV19 and TRBJ2-7; D remains unclear. The germline V gene has CDR1 LNHDA and CDR2 SQIVND (reference sequence). Trimming pared 7 bases from V and 6 bases from J, leaving 10 bases between. The CDR3 length is 11 residues. The CDR3 loop reads CASTKGPEQYF. Written as DNA, the CDR3 is TGTGCCAGTACTAAGGGCCCCGAGCAGTACTTC.

The V gene is TRBV5-4, the J gene TRBJ2-5; the match to TRBD1 covers 9 bases. The trim removed 6 bases at V and 5 bases at J, leaving 8 bases unmatched. CDR3 length: 14 amino acids. CDR1 SGHNT and CDR2 YYREEE come from the germline V gene (reference sequence). The CDR3 spells CASTAGQGRETQYF. CDR3 coding DNA: TGTGCCAGCACCGCGGGACAGGGACGGGAGACCCAGTACTTC. Drawing the rest from reference TRBV5-4 and TRBJ2-5, the complete variable domain is ETGVTQSPTHLIKTRGQQVTLRCSSQSGHNTVSWYQQALGQGPQFIFQYYREEENGRGNFPPRFSGLQFPNYSSELNVNALELDDSALYLCASTAGQGRETQYFGPGTRLLVL.

The V call is TRBV28, the J call TRBJ2-3; 12 bases match TRBD1. The CDR3 totals 22 residues. V lost 3 bases, J lost 5 bases, and 24 bases stayed unmatched. Per the germline V gene, CDR1 is MDHEN and CDR2 is SYDVKM. The CDR3 nucleotides are TGTGCCAGCAGTTTTCGAGGGACAGGGGGCGCTGAGCTAGCGGGGTTTAAAGATACGCAGTATTTT. The encoded protein is CASSFRGTGGAELAGFKDTQYF.

This clone appeared a single time. The V and J genes are TRBV30 and TRBJ2-3, with 9 bases that match TRBD2. This CDR3 has 14 residues. Germline trimming cut 5 bases from V and 3 bases from J; bases unmatched to any gene: 6. The germline V gene has CDR1 GTSNPN and CDR2 SVGIG (reference sequence). The CDR3 spells CAWVSGGPTDTQYF. The CDR3 DNA reads as TGTGCCTGGGTTAGCGGGGGCCCAACAGATACGCAGTATTTT.

This clone was seen a single time. This sequence joins TRBV2 and TRBJ1-1; maybe TRBD1 (5 bases). The CDR3 is 15 residues long. V gave up 10 bases and J gave up 4 bases, with 22 bases separating them. Germline CDR1 is SNHLY and CDR2 is FYNNEI. The CDR3 here is CATYWSSGGSTEAFF. CDR3 bases: TGTGCCACTTACTGGTCCTCGGGGGGGAGCACTGAAGCTTTCTTT.

This chain's CDR3 is CASSLHPDQPQHF. CDR3 coding DNA: TGTGCCAGCAGCCTACACCCAGATCAGCCCCAGCATTTT. The chain is built from TRBV5-4 and TRBJ1-5; no firm D call. V dropped 4 bases and J dropped 5 bases, with 10 bases sitting between them. The length of the CDR3 is 13 residues. Germline V gene lookup returns CDR1 SGHNT and CDR2 YYREEE (reference sequence).

V usage is TRBV5-1 and J usage is TRBJ1-1, with D uncertain. The CDR3 covers 14 residues. Trimming took 3 bases from V and 5 from J, leaving 14 bases between them. Germline V gives CDR1 SGHRS, CDR2 YFSETQ. The CDR3 protein is CASSSPGDGTEAFF. The DNA for the CDR3 is TGCGCCAGCAGCTCGCCAGGCGATGGGACTGAAGCTTTCTTT.

The J gene is TRBJ1-1, the V gene TRBV10-2; D is uncertain. V dropped 5 bases and J dropped 3 bases, with 13 bases sitting between them. The length of the CDR3 is 14 residues. Germline assignment: CDR1 WSHSY and CDR2 SAAADI. CDR3 sequence reads: CASSYPETYTEAFF. The CDR3 DNA follows: TGCGCCAGCAGTTACCCGGAGACGTACACTGAAGCTTTCTTT.

The rearrangement uses TRBV6-1 and TRBJ2-5; D call uncertain. Trimming shortened V by 1 base and J by 6 bases, and 9 bases separated the two germline ends. The CDR3 sequence is 13 residues long. Germline CDR1 reads MNHNS; CDR2 reads SASEGT. The CDR3, as DNA: TGTGCCAGCAGTGAAGAAGGGTCCCAGACCCAGTACTTC. Its translation: CASSEEGSQTQYF.

The chain recombines TRBV28 with TRBJ2-3; D gene unclear. CDR1 and CDR2 from the germline V gene are MDHEN and SYDVKM. This CDR3 is 14 amino acids long. The V and J ends lost 3 bases and 0 bases respectively, with 7 bases between them. CDR3 DNA: TGTGCCAGCAGTTTTTATCCTAGCACAGATACGCAGTATTTT. Amino acid sequence: CASSFYPSTDTQYF.

This chain connects TRBV7-9 to TRBJ1-1, with D hard to call. There are 13 residues in the CDR3. V was shortened by 3 bases and J by 8 bases, with 13 bases between the two germline ends. Germline V gives CDR1 SEHNR, CDR2 FQNEAQ (reference sequence). The CDR3 is CASSFSGKREAFF. The CDR3 DNA reads as TGTGCCAGCAGCTTCTCCGGGAAACGCGAAGCTTTCTTT. The complete variable domain, with remaining parts taken from reference TRBV7-9 and TRBJ1-1, reads DTGVSQNPRHKITKRGQNVTFRCDPISEHNRLYWYRQTLGQGPEFLTYFQNEAQLEKSRLLSDRFSAERPKGSFSTLEIQRTEQGDSAMYLCASSFSGKREAFFGQGTRLTVV.

V gene TRBV6-4 combines with J gene TRBJ1-1, with D possibly matching TRBD1 (6 bases). Germline loops: CDR1 MRHNA, CDR2 SNTAGT. V was shortened by 4 bases and J by 0 bases, with 24 bases between the two germline ends. There are 19 residues in the CDR3. The CDR3 is CASSVTGAEQGMMNTEAFF. CDR3 DNA sequence: TGTGCCAGCAGTGTTACGGGGGCTGAACAGGGAATGATGAACACTGAAGCTTTCTTT.

CDR3 bases: TGTGCCAGCAGCAGGGGGCTATCGGATACGCAGTATTTT. Translated, it gives CASSRGLSDTQYF. The chain employs TRBV28 and TRBJ2-3, with 8 nucleotides matching TRBD1. Germline CDR1 MDHEN, CDR2 SYDVKM. The CDR3 totals 13 residues. V lost 6 bases and J lost 6; bases outside the gene matches: 5.

The chain joins TRBV5-1 to TRBJ2-7; 10 positions agree with TRBD1. The germline CDR1 and CDR2 sequences are SGHRS and YFSETQ. The CDR3 length is 17 residues. With 1 base clipped from V and 4 bases from J, the junction kept 11 bases outside the gene matches. The CDR3 DNA reads TGCGCCAGCAGCTTGAATCGACAGGGGGCGACCCCATACGAGCAGTACTTC. Amino acid sequence: CASSLNRQGATPYEQYF.

The chain links TRBV4-1 to TRBJ2-7, with D perhaps TRBD1 (6 bases). Per germline, CDR1 MGHRA and CDR2 YSYEKL. Trimming cost V 0 bases and J 2 bases, with 8 bases left between them. This CDR3 comprises 14 residues. CDR3 coding DNA: TGCGCCAGCAGCCAAGACAGGGGAACCTACGAGCAGTACTTC. Translation: CASSQDRGTYEQYF.

The rearrangement joins TRBV13 to TRBJ2-2, with 8 bases that match TRBD1. The V gene's germline CDR1 is PRHDT and CDR2 FYEKMQ (reference sequence). The CDR3 is 16 residues long. Trimming cost V 8 bases and J 1 base; bases outside gene matches: 9. The CDR3 DNA is TGTGCCAGCGCCCTTACCGGGACAGGGAACACCGGGGAGCTGTTTTTT. Translated, it gives CASALTGTGNTGELFF.